These T cell receptor beta chains were read from a single sample in a study of cytomegalovirus exposure and HLA in healthy donors. Here immunoSEQ multiplex PCR was the method, and the copy in TCRdb shows in-frame clones only, minus some. The sample lists about 100,000 clones, more than 65% seen once, with 3% to 4.5% in the top ten. Material: PBMCs. The receptors were sampled from a woman aged 45 to 65 in good health and CMV-seropositive. Both conserved end residues are part of each CDR3. The D gene is left open where the match is weak. Clone sizes are given selectively: once, few, many, or a class where the clone is expanded.

V	J	length	D	size	CDR3	DNA
TRBV5-1	TRBJ1-1	14	.	.	CASSFSSLNTEAFF	TGCGCCAGCAGCTTCTCCAGTCTGAACACTGAAGCTTTCTTT
TRBV19	TRBJ2-2	14	.	few	CASRLTVNTGELFF	TGTGCCAGTAGACTGACAGTGAACACCGGGGAGCTGTTTTTT
TRBV5-1	TRBJ1-2	13	.	once	CASSLDRNYGYTF	TGCGCCAGCAGCCTAGACAGGAACTATGGCTACACCTTC
TRBV28	TRBJ2-1	14	.	.	CASSLRGSYNEQFF	TGTGCCAGCAGTTTACGGGGCTCCTACAATGAGCAGTTCTTC
TRBV29-1	TRBJ1-2	11	.	.	CSVVREYGYTF	TGCAGCGTTGTTCGGGAGTATGGCTACACCTTC
TRBV5-1	TRBJ1-1	14	TRBD1	.	CASSLQGLWTEAFF	TGCGCCAGCAGCTTACAGGGGTTATGGACTGAAGCTTTCTTT
TRBV9	TRBJ1-1	13	.	.	CASSVDLNTEAFF	TGTGCCAGCAGCGTAGACTTAAACACTGAAGCTTTCTTT
TRBV27	TRBJ2-3	18	TRBD2	.	CASSSPRLAGASTDTQYF	TGTGCCAGCAGTTCCCCACGACTAGCGGGAGCTAGCACAGATACGCAGTATTTT
TRBV7-8	TRBJ2-1	13	.	.	CASSLEARNEQFF	TGTGCCAGCAGCTTAGAGGCCAGGAATGAGCAGTTCTTC
TRBV7-8	TRBJ2-4	15	.	.	CASSKERVAKNIQYF	TGTGCCAGCAGCAAGGAGAGAGTGGCCAAAAACATTCAGTACTTC
TRBV4-1	TRBJ2-5	15	TRBD1	.	CASSQWDRGKETQYF	TGCGCCAGCAGCCAATGGGACAGGGGGAAAGAGACCCAGTACTTC
TRBV6-1	TRBJ2-3	15	.	.	CASRTGMGSTDTQYF	TGTGCCAGCCGTACAGGGATGGGAAGCACAGATACGCAGTATTTT
TRBV7-9	TRBJ2-5	15	.	.	CASSPARQERETQYF	TGTGCCAGCAGCCCGGCGCGACAAGAACGAGAGACCCAGTACTTC
TRBV5-1	TRBJ1-1	17	TRBD1	.	CASSLQGPTFLNTEAFF	TGCGCCAGCAGCTTACAGGGGCCCACCTTCCTGAACACTGAAGCTTTCTTT
TRBV4-2	TRBJ2-3	14	TRBD2	.	CASRYEREVDTQYF	TGTGCCAGCAGGTACGAGCGGGAGGTAGATACGCAGTATTTT
TRBV4-1	TRBJ1-2	17	.	.	CASSQDWRGSTVYGYTF	TGCGCCAGCAGCCAAGATTGGAGGGGATCCACCGTATATGGCTACACCTTC
TRBV19	TRBJ2-2	17	TRBD1	.	CASSPRLGTANTGELFF	TGTGCCAGTAGTCCGCGTCTCGGGACAGCGAACACCGGGGAGCTGTTTTTT
TRBV5-1	TRBJ1-5	14	.	few	CASSLVPEDQPQHF	TGCGCCAGCAGCTTGGTCCCAGAAGATCAGCCCCAGCATTTT
TRBV19	TRBJ2-6	16	TRBD1	few	CASRQGLSSGANVLTF	TGTGCCAGTCGACAGGGCCTGAGCTCTGGGGCCAACGTCCTGACTTTC
TRBV5-1	TRBJ2-7	16	TRBD1	.	CASSLSLTGAVDEQYF	TGCGCCAGCAGCCTCAGCTTGACAGGGGCGGTCGACGAGCAGTACTTC